These 31 T cell receptor beta chains share one sample of origin, sequenced in a study of T cell responses to AZD1222 COVID-19 vaccine. The repertoire was sequenced with immunoSEQ multiplex PCR; TCRdb's copy has only in-frame clones and lacks some. This sample has some 96,000 clones, with over 75% found just once. Material: peripheral blood, obtained on day 0 of MenACWY control vaccination. The receptors shown here come from an adult in good health.

The genes are TRBV5-5 and TRBJ2-7; a weak D match, TRBD1 (6 bases). The CDR3 loop spans 13 amino acids. Between the trimmed V and J ends, which lost 2 bases and 3 bases, there was a span of 9 bases. Germline CDR1 reads SGHKS; CDR2 reads YYEKEE (reference sequence). The CDR3 DNA follows: TGTGCCAGCAGCTTCAACAGGGACTACGAGCAGTACTTC. Its protein is CASSFNRDYEQYF. The full variable domain, completed using reference TRBV5-5 and TRBJ2-7, is DAGVTQSPTHLIKTRGQQVTLRCSPISGHKSVSWYQQVLGQGPQFIFQYYEKEERGRGNFPDRFSARQFPNYSSELNVNALLLGDSALYLCASSFNRDYEQYFGPGTRLTVT.

The table lists this clone with a count of one. The chain joins TRBV7-8 to TRBJ2-3, with D uncertain. This CDR3 has 13 residues. Germline V gene lookup returns CDR1 SGHVS and CDR2 FQNEAQ. Deletions cut 7 bases from V and 5 bases from J, with 13 bases between. Here the CDR3 DNA reads TGTGCCAGCATCCCATCTGGCGTAGATACGCAGTATTTT. This encodes CASIPSGVDTQYF.

This clone was seen a few times. V usage is TRBV11-2 and J usage is TRBJ2-7, with D possibly matching TRBD2 (6 bases). The CDR3 is 14 amino acids. Germline V CDR1 and CDR2: SGHAT, FQNNGV. Deletions cut 3 bases from V and 0 bases from J, with 9 bases between. CDR3 DNA sequence: TGTGCCAGCAGCTTCGGGGGAACCTCCTACGAGCAGTACTTC. Translating it yields CASSFGGTSYEQYF. The whole variable domain, remainder taken from reference TRBV11-2 and TRBJ2-7, is EAGVAQSPRYKIIEKRQSVAFWCNPISGHATLYWYQQILGQGPKLLIQFQNNGVVDDSQLPKDRFSAERLKGVDSTLKIQPAKLEDSAVYLCASSFGGTSYEQYFGPGTRLTVT.

V gene TRBV14 combines with J gene TRBJ1-6; D is uncertain. V lost 0 bases and J 10 bases, leaving 4 bases between the germline ends. This CDR3 is 12 amino acids long. Germline assignment: CDR1 SGHDN and CDR2 FVKESK. CDR3: CASSQDGSPLHF. CDR3 nucleotide sequence: TGTGCCAGCAGCCAAGATGGGTCACCCCTCCACTTT.

V and J are TRBV28 and TRBJ2-1, with a weak D call TRBD2 (5 bases). Germline loops: CDR1 MDHEN, CDR2 SYDVKM. CDR3 length equals 11 residues. The CDR3 sequence is CATIRGNEQFF. DNA for the CDR3: TGTGCTACCATTCGGGGCAATGAGCAGTTCTTC.

The chain is built from TRBV7-9 and TRBJ1-1, with 7 bases fitting TRBD1. V lost 4 bases to trimming and J lost 5 bases; unmatched junction nucleotides: 10. The CDR3 totals 15 residues. Germline V gives CDR1 SEHNR, CDR2 FQNEAQ (reference sequence). In DNA form, the CDR3 reads TGTGCCAGCAGCTGGACAGGCCTCGCAGGTACTGAAGCTTTCTTT. Protein: CASSWTGLAGTEAFF.

V is TRBV7-2 and J is TRBJ1-3, with D hard to call. CDR1 is SGHTA and CDR2 is FQGNSA in the germline V gene. V was cut by 5 bases and J by 6 bases, with 14 bases left in between. The CDR3 is 14 amino acids. The CDR3 DNA is TGTGCCAGCAGCCCCCGAACCTTGGAAAACACCATATATTTT. This codes for CASSPRTLENTIYF.

The rearrangement joins TRBV6-4 to TRBJ2-3, with 7 bases matching TRBD2. The CDR3 is 15 residues long. V shed 6 bases and J 1 base; nucleotides not matched to a gene: 7. Germline V CDR1 and CDR2: MRHNA, SNTAGT. The CDR3 DNA reads as TGTGCCAGCAGCGCCCGGGAGGACGGCACAGATACGCAGTATTTT. Protein: CASSAREDGTDTQYF.

The chain recombines TRBV5-8 with TRBJ2-5; D perhaps matches TRBD1 (6 bases). V lost 0 bases to trimming and J lost 7 bases, with 13 bases between them. This CDR3 is built from 14 residues. Germline loops: CDR1 SGHTS, CDR2 YDEGEE. This CDR3 reads CASSLVDRMGTQYF. The CDR3 DNA reads TGTGCCAGCAGCTTGGTGGACAGAATGGGGACCCAGTACTTC.

The chain joins TRBV4-1 to TRBJ2-3, with D possibly matching TRBD1 (5 bases). The V end lost 4 bases, the J end lost 4 bases, and 21 bases lay between the germline ends. The germline V gene has CDR1 MGHRA and CDR2 YSYEKL. The CDR3 runs 17 residues. The CDR3 bases are TGCGCCAGCAGCCCCTCTGGTAGGGGTGGGGTGGCAGATACGCAGTATTTT. This sequence encodes CASSPSGRGGVADTQYF.

V usage is TRBV7-2 and J usage is TRBJ1-2; no clear D. CDR1 SGHTA and CDR2 FQGNSA come from the germline V gene. V was cut by 1 base and J by 4 bases, with 10 bases left in between. CDR3 length: 14 residues. CDR3 DNA: TGTGCCAGCAGCTTAGGGGTCGGAAGCTATGGCTACACCTTC. It codes for CASSLGVGSYGYTF. Full variable domain (remainder filled in from reference TRBV7-2 and TRBJ1-2): GAGVSQSPSNKVTEKGKDVELRCDPISGHTALYWYRQSLGQGLEFLIYFQGNSAPDKSGLPSDRFSAERTGGSVSTLTIQRTQQEDSAVYLCASSLGVGSYGYTFGSGTRLTVV.

The chain links TRBV30 to TRBJ2-7, with D tentatively TRBD2 (6 bases). The V end lost 1 base, the J end lost 4 bases, and 11 bases lay between the germline ends. The germline V gene encodes CDR1 GTSNPN and CDR2 SVGIG (reference sequence). This CDR3 is 13 amino acids long. DNA for the CDR3: TGTGCCTGGAGTGGGGGACTTAATTACGAGCAGTACTTC. It translates to CAWSGGLNYEQYF.

This clone is termed medium-sized. The chain is built from TRBV14 and TRBJ2-1; D uncertain. Germline V gene lookup returns CDR1 SGHDN and CDR2 FVKESK. The ends were cut back, 3 bases at V and 4 bases at J, with 13 bases in the middle. The CDR3 spans 15 residues. The CDR3 sequence is CASSQVDIRYNEQFF. CDR3 bases: TGTGCCAGCAGCCAGGTCGATATAAGATACAATGAGCAGTTCTTC.

The genes are TRBV12-3 or TRBV12-4 and TRBJ1-1; TRBD1 matches at 7 bases. This CDR3 is 13 amino acids long. The V and J ends lost 6 bases and 4 bases, in that order; junction bases with no gene match: 5. CDR3 residues: CASSPQGRTEAFF. The CDR3 DNA follows: TGTGCCAGCAGCCCACAGGGGCGCACTGAAGCTTTCTTT.

The V and J genes are TRBV21-1 and TRBJ2-1; whether TRBD2, the table's D call, matches the DNA was not checked. TRBV21-1 is termed a pseudogene. This CDR3 has 16 amino acids. CDR3 DNA sequence: TGTGCCAGCAGCAAGGGAGGGAATACCTCCTACAATGAGCAGTTCTTC. This gives the protein CASSKGGNTSYNEQFF.

The V call is TRBV2, the J call TRBJ2-7, with D hard to call. Germline V gene data show CDR1 as SNHLY and CDR2 as FYNNEI. V lost 3 bases and J lost 6, with 15 bases in between. There are 14 residues in the CDR3. The CDR3 here is CASSEARHPPEQYF. CDR3 DNA sequence: TGTGCCAGCAGTGAGGCGAGACACCCACCCGAGCAGTACTTC.

The J gene is TRBJ2-1, the V gene TRBV27; TRBD2 aligns across 7 bases. CDR3 length: 16 residues. The V gene's germline CDR1 is MNHEY and CDR2 SMNVEV (reference sequence). Trimming cost V 7 bases and J 0 bases; bases outside gene matches: 9. The CDR3, as DNA: TGTGCCAGCACCGTCGGGGTAGCGGGCTCCTACAATGAGCAGTTCTTC. Encoded protein: CASTVGVAGSYNEQFF.

The chain carries TRBV7-9 and TRBJ1-2; 7 nucleotides match TRBD1. Looked up from germline, CDR1 is SEHNR and CDR2 is FQNEAQ (reference sequence). V was clipped by 7 bases and J by 1 base; unmatched bases: 6. This CDR3 region has 14 residues. The CDR3, as DNA: TGTGCCAGCAACCTGGGACAGCTTAACTATGGCTACACCTTC. Its translation: CASNLGQLNYGYTF.

The chain is built from TRBV5-4 and TRBJ1-2, with 7 bases fitting TRBD1. From germline, CDR1 is SGHNT and CDR2 YYREEE (reference sequence). CDR3 length: 15 residues. The V and J ends lost 2 bases and 1 base, in that order; junction bases with no gene match: 5. The DNA for the CDR3 is TGTGCCAGCAGCTTAGTAGGGGGCATTAACTATGGCTACACCTTC. Protein product: CASSLVGGINYGYTF.

V gene TRBV6-5 combines with J gene TRBJ2-3; TRBD1 aligns across 9 bases. The CDR3 totals 11 residues. V lost 2 bases, J lost 15 bases, and 3 bases stayed unmatched. In germline, CDR1 is MNHEY, CDR2 SVGAGI. The CDR3 DNA follows: TGTGCCAGCAGTTACCGGGACAGGGTTTATTTT. This codes for CASSYRDRVYF.

The rearrangement joins TRBV7-2 to TRBJ2-5; D gene uncertain. The CDR3 runs 14 residues. Germline values: CDR1 SGHTA, CDR2 FQGNSA. Trimming stripped 0 bases from V and 2 bases from J, with 7 bases between. CDR3 sequence (DNA): TGTGCCAGCAGCTTAGCGCTTGTACAAGAGACCCAGTACTTC. Residues: CASSLALVQETQYF.

This clone was found once. V gene TRBV4-1 combines with J gene TRBJ2-2; TRBD2 aligns across 8 bases. The CDR3 extends over 18 amino acids. The germline CDR1 and CDR2 sequences are MGHRA and YSYEKL. The trim removed 4 bases at V and 2 bases at J, leaving 12 bases unmatched. The CDR3 reads CASSPDSGRGVNTGELFF. The DNA of the CDR3 is TGCGCCAGCAGCCCGGACAGCGGGCGGGGGGTTAACACCGGGGAGCTGTTTTTT.

This chain connects TRBV6-2 or TRBV6-3 to TRBJ1-1, with D perhaps matching TRBD1 (6 bases). This CDR3 comprises 13 residues. Germline V CDR1 and CDR2: MNHEY, SVGEGT. V was clipped by 2 bases and J by 5 bases, with 9 bases between them. In DNA, the CDR3 is TGTGCCAGCAGTTACAGGGGGGAGACTGAAGCTTTCTTT. It yields the protein CASSYRGETEAFF.

The V call is TRBV19, the J call TRBJ1-5; D possibly corresponds to TRBD1 (6 bases). Germline loops: CDR1 LNHDA, CDR2 SQIVND (reference sequence). Trimming stripped 3 bases from V and 0 bases from J, with 15 bases between. This CDR3 has 17 amino acids. The CDR3 loop reads CASSMVRGRLSNQPQHF. As DNA, the CDR3 is TGTGCCAGTAGTATGGTGCGGGGGCGCCTTAGCAATCAGCCCCAGCATTTT.

The J gene is TRBJ2-7, the V gene TRBV7-6; TRBD1 matches at 8 bases. V gave up 4 bases and J gave up 5 bases; unmatched junction bases: 7. Germline lookup yields CDR1 SGHVS and CDR2 FNYEAQ. The CDR3 sequence is 14 residues long. This chain's CDR3 is CASSSSLGQDEQYF. The CDR3 DNA reads as TGTGCCAGCAGCTCATCCCTGGGACAGGACGAGCAGTACTTC.

This rearrangement joins TRBV10-3 to TRBJ1-2; no clear D. Germline-derived CDR1 and CDR2 are ENHRY and SYGVKD. CDR3 length equals 12 residues. Trimming pared 2 bases from V and 7 bases from J, leaving 8 bases between. The CDR3 DNA sequence: TGTGCCATCAGTGAGAATAGGTTTGGCTACACCTTC. It specifies CAISENRFGYTF.

The V call is TRBV5-4, the J call TRBJ2-5; a weak D match, TRBD1 (6 bases). Trimming took off 4 bases at V and 9 bases at J, with 16 bases between the two ends. The CDR3 totals 13 residues. Germline CDR1 is SGHNT and CDR2 is YYREEE (reference sequence). Written as DNA, the CDR3 is TGTGCCAGCAGCGCACAGGGTCTTGAGGCCCAGTACTTC. As protein: CASSAQGLEAQYF.

This clone was observed once. The chain joins TRBV29-1 to TRBJ1-6; D gene unclear. Trimming cost V 5 bases and J 9 bases, with 14 bases left between them. Germline CDR1 reads SQVTM; CDR2 reads ANQGSEA. CDR3 length equals 13 residues. The CDR3 loop is CSVLPGDGSPLHF. Written as DNA, the CDR3 is TGCAGCGTTCTACCGGGAGACGGTTCACCCCTCCACTTT. The full variable domain, completed using reference TRBV29-1 and TRBJ1-6, is SAVISQKPSRDICQRGTSLTIQCQVDSQVTMMFWYRQQPGQSLTLIATANQGSEATYESGFVIDKFPISRPNLTFSTLTVSNMSPEDSSIYLCSVLPGDGSPLHFGNGTRLTVT.

The chain is built from TRBV6-5 and TRBJ1-2; 7 bases align to TRBD1. This CDR3 has 15 residues. V dropped 6 bases and J dropped 3; count of bases not matched to a gene: 10. In germline, CDR1 is MNHEY, CDR2 SVGAGI. CDR3 nucleotides: TGTGCCAGCAGGAGACCGGGACAGCCCTACTATGGCTACACCTTC. Translation gives CASRRPGQPYYGYTF.

CDR3 nucleotides: TGTGCCAGCAGTGAACGGCGGATGAACACTGAAGCTTTCTTT. It encodes CASSERRMNTEAFF. V usage is TRBV2 and J usage is TRBJ1-1; no definite D call. This CDR3 contains 14 residues. Germline CDR1 is SNHLY and CDR2 is FYNNEI. V was clipped by 2 bases and J by 0 bases, with 7 bases between them.

The rearrangement links TRBV18 to TRBJ1-5; TRBD1 might be the D (6 bases). Between the trimmed V and J ends, which lost 3 bases and 7 bases, there was a span of 16 bases. CDR1 KGHSH and CDR2 LQKENI come from the germline V gene. The CDR3 consists of 15 residues. DNA of the CDR3: TGTGCCAGCTCACCGAACAGGGAGGTTTGGCAGCCCCAGCATTTT. It translates to CASSPNREVWQPQHF.